The 16 T cell receptor beta chains listed next were all sequenced from one sample in a study of molecular identifiers for immune sequencing clone quantification. TCRdb analysed the PCR reads with MiXCR anew, one entry per CDR3 protein. Counted here are 55,000 to 75,000 distinct CDR3 sequences, approximately 17% occurring once; the ten biggest clones make up roughly 1.5%. Specimen: naive CD8+ T cells from blood, with Jurkat cell RNA spiked in. The subset here: FACS-sorted CD8+CD4-CCR7+CD45RA+ naive T cells. These receptors were collected from a human donor in good health. Some libraries in this study had Jurkat cell RNA spiked in.

This clonotype was recorded many times. A read error may account for a junction end that differs from germline. CDR3 nucleotides: TGTGCCAGCAGCCTAGCGGGGGTGGTGTTCGAGCAGTACTTC. It is translated as CASSLAGVVFEQYF. The gene calls are TRBV7-9 and TRBJ2-7; TRBD2 matches at 10 bases. The CDR3 spans 14 residues. Germline values: CDR1 SEHNR, CDR2 FQNEAQ (reference sequence).

This clonotype was seen many times. This rearrangement joins TRBV4-1 to TRBJ2-7; possibly TRBD1 for D (6 bases). Germline CDR1 MGHRA, CDR2 YSYEKL. CDR3 size: 14 residues. Trimming removed 2 bases at V and 4 bases at J, with 12 bases between. The CDR3 here is CASSQPGTHYEQYF. In nucleotides, the CDR3 is TGCGCCAGCAGCCAACCCGGGACACATTACGAGCAGTACTTC.

A remark on this clonotype: The CDR3 end shows no conserved phenylalanine or tryptophan, and so a read error is likely. This rearrangement joins TRBV27 to TRBJ1-1, with D possibly matching TRBD1 (5 bases). CDR1 is MNHEY, CDR2 SMNVEV, per germline (reference sequence). The CDR3 runs 14 residues. CDR3 protein: CASSLGGGVTGAFS. As DNA, the CDR3 is TGTGCCAGCAGTTTAGGCGGGGGGGTCACTGGAGCTTTCTCT.

Ten or more counts support this clonotype. This chain links TRBV7-9 with TRBJ2-3; TRBD2 aligns across 7 bases. With 5 bases clipped from V and 0 bases from J, the junction kept 8 bases outside the gene matches. CDR3 length: 16 residues. Per the germline V gene, CDR1 is SEHNR and CDR2 is FQNEAQ (reference sequence). The CDR3 sequence is CASSVSGLESTDTQYF. For the CDR3, the DNA is TGTGCCAGCAGCGTCTCAGGACTAGAAAGCACAGATACGCAGTATTTT.

The table lists this clonotype with a count of one. This chain joins TRBV27 and TRBJ2-1; D is possibly TRBD1 or TRBD2 (5 bases each). Germline V lookup: CDR1 MNHEY, CDR2 SMNVEV (reference sequence). V lost 4 bases and J 5 bases, leaving 12 bases between the germline ends. The CDR3 covers 14 residues. CDR3 coding DNA: TGTGCCAGCAGTTCTACCGGGACGGACAATGAGCAGTTCTTC. Residues: CASSSTGTDNEQFF.

The genes are TRBV3-1 and TRBJ2-5; TRBD2 aligns across 7 bases. This CDR3 has 16 residues. With V trimmed by 0 bases and J by 2 bases, 6 bases remained unmatched. CDR1 and CDR2 from the germline V gene are LGHDT and YNNKEL (reference sequence). CDR3 region: CASSQDGGDEQETQYF. Here the CDR3 DNA reads TGTGCCAGCAGCCAAGATGGGGGGGATGAACAAGAGACCCAGTACTTC.

This clonotype was observed at least ten times. V and J are TRBV27 and TRBJ2-3; D unclear. The germline V and J ends were trimmed by 6 bases and 1 base, with 8 bases remaining between them. The CDR3 contains 13 residues. Germline V CDR1 and CDR2: MNHEY, SMNVEV (reference sequence). CDR3 loop: CASSLWRTDTQYF. CDR3 nucleotides: TGTGCCAGCAGCCTATGGCGCACAGATACGCAGTATTTT.

Only a few counts were recorded for this clonotype. The gene calls are TRBV5-1 and TRBJ2-3; D remains ambiguous. The CDR3 is 15 amino acids. V was cut by 0 bases and J by 6 bases, with 14 bases left in between. In germline, CDR1 is SGHRS, CDR2 YFSETQ. CDR3 protein: CASSLEAGAWDTQYF. The DNA for the CDR3 is TGCGCCAGCAGCTTGGAGGCCGGTGCATGGGATACGCAGTATTTT.

This clonotype was recorded many times. The chain joins TRBV27 to TRBJ2-4; 7 bases fit TRBD1. Per the germline V gene, CDR1 is MNHEY and CDR2 is SMNVEV (reference sequence). This CDR3 has 14 amino acids. V lost 3 bases, J lost 1 base, and 0 bases stayed unmatched. In DNA form, the CDR3 reads TGTGCCAGCAGTTTGGACAGGGCCAAAAACATTCAGTACTTC. Residues: CASSLDRAKNIQYF.

Concerning this clonotype: The junction shows a germline mismatch at one end, possibly a read error. This chain connects TRBV12-3 or TRBV12-4 to TRBJ2-7; D unresolved. CDR3 length: 12 residues. CDR3 amino acids: CASGLDWGRRNF. For the CDR3, the DNA is TGTGCCAGCGGTTTAGATTGGGGTCGCAGGAATTTC.

At least ten counts were recorded for this clonotype. The chain combines TRBV27 with TRBJ2-6, with D unclear. Germline V CDR1 and CDR2: MNHEY, SMNVEV (reference sequence). The CDR3 totals 15 residues. The ends were cut back, 3 bases at V and 0 bases at J, with 6 bases in the middle. CDR3 in DNA: TGTGCCAGCAGTTTCCTACACTCTGGGGCCAACGTCCTGACTTTC. Its protein is CASSFLHSGANVLTF.

This clonotype has just a few counts. This rearrangement joins TRBV30 to TRBJ1-2, with D hard to call. Germline assignment: CDR1 GTSNPN and CDR2 SVGIG (reference sequence). The CDR3 consists of 11 residues. V was trimmed by 4 bases and J by 8 bases, leaving 11 bases between them. The CDR3 here is CAWTLPQGYTF. CDR3 nucleotides: TGTGCCTGGACCCTTCCTCAAGGCTACACCTTC.

This clonotype came up many times. This chain uses TRBV9 with TRBJ2-5, with a tentative D call TRBD2 (6 bases). Looked up from germline, CDR1 is SGDLS and CDR2 is YYNGEE. Trimming pared 2 bases from V and 3 bases from J, leaving 14 bases between. The CDR3 is 15 residues long. The CDR3 protein is CASSVGLATKETQYF. As DNA, the CDR3 is TGTGCCAGCAGCGTCGGGCTAGCGACTAAAGAGACCCAGTACTTC.

The genes are TRBV2 and TRBJ2-7; 7 bases agree with TRBD2. This CDR3 has 14 amino acids. The germline gives CDR1 SNHLY, CDR2 FYNNEI. Unmatched junction bases numbered 6, after V lost 6 bases and J lost 1 base. DNA of the CDR3: TGTGCCAGCAGGGGGAGGGAGGGGTCCTACGAGCAGTACTTC. This gives the protein CASRGREGSYEQYF.

The chain has TRBV28 and TRBJ1-1, with 8 positions matching TRBD1. Germline CDR1 and CDR2: MDHEN and SYDVKM. CDR3 length equals 15 residues. With V trimmed by 5 bases and J by 4 bases, 9 bases remained unmatched. CDR3 in amino acids: CASSARTGRGTEAFF. As DNA, the CDR3 is TGTGCCAGCAGTGCCCGGACAGGGAGAGGCACTGAAGCTTTCTTT.

This clonotype has a count of ten or more. The rearrangement links TRBV9 to TRBJ2-7; either TRBD1 or TRBD2 may supply D (5 bases each). The CDR3 spans 12 residues. V shed 3 bases and J shed 3 bases, with 7 bases lying between them. Germline V lookup: CDR1 SGDLS, CDR2 YYNGEE. Written as DNA, the CDR3 is TGTGCCAGCAGCGATGGGGGCTACGAGCAGTACTTC. Its translation: CASSDGGYEQYF.